Sequencing of this TCR beta chain was carried out in a study of PD-L1 blockade in urothelial cancer. TCRdb keeps only in-frame clones here, not all; method: immunoSEQ multiplex PCR. The top ten clones hold 8% to 10% of a sample with about 90,000 clones, 85% to 95% of them seen once. This CDR3 spans 16 amino acids. The germline V gene has CDR1 LGHNA and CDR2 YNFKEQ. Trimming cost V 4 bases and J 3 bases; bases outside gene matches: 9. This clonotype was obtained from a man in his sixties with urothelial cancer. The input for sequencing was PBMCs, taken around atezolizumab (anti-PD-L1) treatment. V gene TRBV4-2 combines with J gene TRBJ2-1; 7 bases line up with TRBD2. CDR3 nucleotides: TGTGCCAGCAGCCGCCCCTGGGGGGACTACTACAATGAGCAGTTCTTC. This encodes CASSRPWGDYYNEQFF.